Listed here are 23 T cell receptor beta chains from one sample, sequenced in a study of blood T cell repertoires in COVID-19. Here immunoSEQ multiplex PCR was the method, and the copy in TCRdb shows in-frame clones only, minus some. The top ten hold approximately 15% of the sample, which has tens of thousands of clones, 76% seen once. Sequences were obtained from peripheral blood. These receptor sequences come from a man in his 60s with COVID-19, enrolled during active disease.

This clone has a count of ten or more. This chain connects TRBV6-5 to TRBJ2-5; 11 nucleotides match TRBD1. The CDR3 has 16 residues. J was trimmed by 5 bases and V by 2 bases; bases with no gene match: 7. The germline gives CDR1 MNHEY, CDR2 SVGAGI. Written as DNA, the CDR3 is TGTGCCAGCAGTTACCTCAGGGACAGGGGGTTTGAGACCCAGTACTTC. Residues: CASSYLRDRGFETQYF.

The chain couples TRBV10-3 to TRBJ1-1; D is possibly TRBD1 (5 bases). The CDR3 extends over 14 amino acids. Germline loops: CDR1 ENHRY, CDR2 SYGVKD. The germline V and J ends were trimmed by 4 bases and 4 bases, with 13 bases remaining between them. CDR3 sequence reads: CAISGRGEGTEAFF. The CDR3 DNA is TGTGCCATCAGTGGACGGGGGGAGGGCACTGAAGCTTTCTTT.

In this sample, this clone turned up a few times. The chain links TRBV28 to TRBJ1-2; tentative D call: TRBD1 (6 bases). Trimming shortened V by 5 bases and J by 7 bases, and 14 bases separated the two germline ends. From germline, CDR1 is MDHEN and CDR2 SYDVKM. The CDR3 is 13 residues long. For the CDR3, the DNA is TGTGCCAGCAGTAGTGTAAACAGGGCTGGCTACACCTTC. Translated, it gives CASSSVNRAGYTF.

This clone was counted only a few times. This chain links TRBV5-7 with TRBJ2-3; D is possibly TRBD1 (6 bases). TRBV5-7 is an ORF, with its function uncertain. The CDR3 is made up of 13 amino acids. Trimming cost V 9 bases and J 6 bases, with 17 bases left between them. The CDR3 region is CANNAGVSDTQYF. CDR3 nucleotides: TGTGCCAACAACGCAGGGGTGTCCGATACGCAGTATTTT.

The rearrangement joins TRBV7-3 to TRBJ2-3; D might be TRBD1 (5 bases). Deletions cut 4 bases from V and 2 bases from J, with 13 bases between. The CDR3 covers 15 residues. Per germline, CDR1 SGHTA and CDR2 FQGTGA. In DNA form, the CDR3 reads TGTGCCAGCAGCTCCTCAGGGATATCCACAGATACGCAGTATTTT. Its protein is CASSSSGISTDTQYF.

The genes are TRBV11-2 and TRBJ1-1; a weak D match, TRBD1 (6 bases). Germline CDR1 is SGHAT and CDR2 is FQNNGV. This CDR3 spans 15 amino acids. V was cut by 5 bases and J by 1 base, with 14 bases left in between. The CDR3 protein is CASSPTGTRNTEAFF. The CDR3 nucleotides read TGTGCCAGCAGCCCTACCGGGACAAGGAACACTGAAGCTTTCTTT.

V is TRBV7-9 and J is TRBJ2-6; D might be TRBD1 (5 bases). This CDR3 spans 16 amino acids. V was clipped by 2 bases and J by 0 bases, with 8 bases between them. Germline values: CDR1 SEHNR, CDR2 FQNEAQ (reference sequence). The CDR3 DNA follows: TGTGCCAGCAGCTTATTAGACAGCTCTGGGGCCAACGTCCTGACTTTC. Translated: CASSLLDSSGANVLTF.

V usage is TRBV29-1 and J usage is TRBJ2-1, with 7 positions matching TRBD2. The CDR3 is made up of 15 amino acids. The germline V gene encodes CDR1 SQVTM and CDR2 ANQGSEA. V lost 1 base, J lost 0 bases, and 3 bases stayed unmatched. The CDR3 loop reads CSVEGTRSSYNEQFF. CDR3 nucleotides: TGCAGCGTTGAAGGGACTAGGAGCTCCTACAATGAGCAGTTCTTC.

The chain links TRBV6-5 to TRBJ1-2; 11 nucleotides agree with TRBD1. This CDR3 has 14 amino acids. The V segment lost 1 base and the J segment 6 bases; nucleotides outside the gene matches: 1. CDR1 is MNHEY, CDR2 SVGAGI, per germline. The CDR3 is CASSYWTGGDGYTF. The CDR3 DNA is TGTGCCAGCAGTTACTGGACAGGGGGCGATGGCTACACCTTC.

This chain uses TRBV3-1 (or the pseudogene TRBV3-2) with TRBJ2-7; 10 bases fit TRBD2. Germline CDR1 and CDR2: LGHDT and YNNKEL (reference sequence). The CDR3 covers 14 residues. With 8 bases clipped from V and 3 bases from J, the junction kept 7 bases outside the gene matches. The CDR3 reads CASGWRTSGYEQYF. In DNA form, the CDR3 reads TGTGCCAGCGGCTGGAGGACTAGCGGCTACGAGCAGTACTTC.

The CDR3 DNA reads TGTGCCATCACGGGGGGAACTGAAGCTTTCTTT. Translating it yields CAITGGTEAFF. V gene TRBV10-3 combines with J gene TRBJ1-1, with D possibly matching TRBD1 (5 bases). The germline gives CDR1 ENHRY, CDR2 SYGVKD. The CDR3 runs 11 residues. The germline V and J ends were trimmed by 7 bases and 5 bases, with 8 bases remaining between them.

This clone was counted at least ten times. The J gene is TRBJ1-6, the V gene TRBV7-9; TRBD1 aligns across 9 bases. With V trimmed by 8 bases and J by 8 bases, 4 bases remained unmatched. The CDR3 covers 13 residues. Looked up from germline, CDR1 is SEHNR and CDR2 is FQNEAQ (reference sequence). The CDR3 here is CASGTGYDSPLHF. The CDR3 nucleotides read TGTGCCAGCGGGACAGGGTACGATTCACCCCTCCACTTT.

This clone was found a few times. CDR3 sequence (DNA): TGTGCCAGTAGTATAAGACAGATCCCTAATGAAAAACTGTTTTTT. Protein sequence: CASSIRQIPNEKLFF. The rearrangement joins TRBV19 to TRBJ1-4; D may be TRBD1 (5 bases). The CDR3 consists of 15 residues. Germline CDR1 and CDR2: LNHDA and SQIVND (reference sequence). V lost 2 bases, J lost 3 bases, and 10 bases lay in between.

This clone was seen ten or more times. The gene calls are TRBV3-1 (or the pseudogene TRBV3-2) and TRBJ1-2; D perhaps matches TRBD1 (5 bases). V was trimmed by 0 bases and J by 6 bases, leaving 14 bases between them. Looked up from germline, CDR1 is LGHDT and CDR2 is YNNKEL (reference sequence). The CDR3 is 15 residues long. Here the CDR3 DNA reads TGTGCCAGCAGCCAAGATTGGGGCGGGAGGGATGGCTACACCTTC. Residues: CASSQDWGGRDGYTF.

This clone has a single count. The V call is TRBV7-9, the J call TRBJ1-6; D is possibly TRBD1 (5 bases). The CDR3 has 16 residues. The V end was cut by 1 base, the J end by 4 bases, with 11 bases between. The germline V gene encodes CDR1 SEHNR and CDR2 FQNEAQ (reference sequence). The CDR3 DNA reads TGTGCCAGCAGCTTAGGCCGGGGGACGTATAATTCACCCCTCCACTTT. It encodes CASSLGRGTYNSPLHF. Full variable domain (rest looked up from reference TRBV7-9 and TRBJ1-6): DTGVSQNPRHKITKRGQNVTFRCDPISEHNRLYWYRQTLGQGPEFLTYFQNEAQLEKSRLLSDRFSAERPKGSFSTLEIQRTEQGDSAMYLCASSLGRGTYNSPLHFGNGTRLTVT.

This clone appeared a few times. V and J are TRBV7-9 and TRBJ2-3; TRBD1 aligns across 9 bases. The germline gives CDR1 SEHNR, CDR2 FQNEAQ (reference sequence). V shed 5 bases and J 11 bases; nucleotides not matched to a gene: 11. The CDR3 covers 14 residues. The CDR3 sequence is CASSQAWGQGEQYF. The CDR3 bases are TGTGCCAGCAGCCAAGCATGGGGACAGGGTGAGCAGTATTTT.

The chain couples TRBV2 to TRBJ1-2; possible D gene TRBD1, 6 bases. Germline loops: CDR1 SNHLY, CDR2 FYNNEI. There are 14 residues in the CDR3. Deletions cut 3 bases from V and 4 bases from J, with 12 bases between. This CDR3 is CASSDQGHRYGYTF. The CDR3 DNA is TGTGCCAGCAGTGATCAGGGACACCGCTATGGCTACACCTTC.

This clone was seen at least ten times. The rearrangement links TRBV24-1 to TRBJ2-1; TRBD2 aligns across 8 bases. The CDR3 is 17 amino acids. J lost 7 bases, V lost 6 bases, and 16 bases had no gene match. Germline values: CDR1 KGHDR, CDR2 SFDVKD. Here the CDR3 reads CATSRSGGRELRNEQFF. DNA for the CDR3: TGTGCCACCAGTCGGTCGGGAGGGCGGGAGCTTCGGAATGAGCAGTTCTTC.

The rearrangement uses TRBV5-6 and TRBJ2-2; the D gene is possibly TRBD1 (5 bases). Germline assignment: CDR1 SGHDT and CDR2 YYEEEE. This CDR3 region has 14 residues. V was shortened by 1 base and J by 6 bases, with 10 bases between the two germline ends. CDR3 sequence reads: CASSLQGLAGELFF. DNA for the CDR3: TGTGCCAGCAGCTTGCAGGGTTTGGCCGGGGAGCTGTTTTTT.

This chain links TRBV30 with TRBJ2-5, with a possible D match to TRBD1 (6 bases). Germline loops: CDR1 GTSNPN, CDR2 SVGIG (reference sequence). This CDR3 has 15 amino acids. Trimming cost V 3 bases and J 0 bases, with 14 bases left between them. The CDR3, as DNA: TGTGCCTGGAGGAACAGGGCTCCGTACCAAGAGACCCAGTACTTC. It encodes CAWRNRAPYQETQYF.

The chain carries TRBV6-1 and TRBJ1-1, with D unresolved. V was shortened by 3 bases and J by 1 base, with 6 bases between the two germline ends. Looked up from germline, CDR1 is MNHNS and CDR2 is SASEGT. The CDR3 has 13 residues. The CDR3 nucleotides read TGTGCCAGCAGTGAGCGCGAGAACACTGAAGCTTTCTTT. It yields the protein CASSERENTEAFF.

The chain combines TRBV3-1 (or the pseudogene TRBV3-2) with TRBJ2-2; TRBD2 aligns across 7 bases. The CDR3 runs to 15 residues. Looked up from germline, CDR1 is LGHDT and CDR2 is YNNKEL (reference sequence). The ends lost 5 bases at V and 6 bases at J; junction bases unmatched: 9. The CDR3 DNA reads TGTGCCAGCAGCGCTGGGGCGGGGGTTGCCGGGGAGCTGTTTTTT. Encoded protein: CASSAGAGVAGELFF.

This clone came up many times. The chain has TRBV7-9 and TRBJ2-1; 9 nucleotides line up with TRBD2. From germline, CDR1 is SEHNR and CDR2 FQNEAQ (reference sequence). Germline trimming cut 1 base from V and 6 bases from J; bases unmatched to any gene: 7. There are 16 residues in the CDR3. CDR3 region: CASSLVWREGVNEQFF. The CDR3 DNA sequence: TGTGCCAGCAGCTTAGTTTGGCGGGAGGGAGTCAATGAGCAGTTCTTC. Full variable domain (outside the CDR3, taken from reference TRBV7-9 and TRBJ2-1): DTGVSQNPRHKITKRGQNVTFRCDPISEHNRLYWYRQTLGQGPEFLTYFQNEAQLEKSRLLSDRFSAERPKGSFSTLEIQRTEQGDSAMYLCASSLVWREGVNEQFFGPGTRLTVL.